In its sample, the clone carrying this TCR beta chain was seen many times. Germline V gives CDR1 SQVTM, CDR2 ANQGSEA. The CDR3 length is 12 residues. Trimming removed 6 bases at V and 6 bases at J, with 12 bases between. The sample belongs to a study of early T cells in non-severe SARS-CoV-2 infection. Tagging with unique molecular identifiers was applied to individual cDNA molecules. One entry per CDR3 protein results from TCRdb running MiXCR on the 5' RACE reads. The data contain approximately 70,000 distinct CDR3 sequences, roughly 11% of them seen just once; the ten biggest clones take up 5.5% to 6%.

This TCR was recovered from an adult who was a healthcare worker with PCR-confirmed SARS-CoV-2 infection or an uninfected control (not recorded which). The chain has TRBV29-1 and TRBJ1-5; possibly TRBD1 for D (6 bases). The sequencing used whole blood, collected at baseline. Here the CDR3 DNA reads TGCAGCGTCTCCGGGGGCGGTCAGCCCCAGCATTTT. It encodes CSVSGGGQPQHF.